This T cell receptor (beta chain) was captured by sequencing in a study of cytomegalovirus exposure and HLA in healthy donors. For the study at large: The Caucasian-associated ancestry cluster held 65% to 90% of around 380 genotyped donors.

A multiplex PCR was run with 60 Vbeta primers and 13 Jbeta primers. The assay was immunoSEQ multiplex PCR, and TCRdb's table has in-frame clones only and misses some. The sample shows about 160,000 clones, roughly 77% of them seen only once. Comment on this clone: Its antigen is undetermined.

CDR1 and CDR2 from the germline V gene are LNHDA and SQIVND (reference sequence). V was cut by 5 bases and J by 8 bases, with 16 bases left in between. The CDR3 is 14 amino acids. Whole-study findings and limits: Cytomegalovirus-associated TCR beta chains were listed, numbering 150 to 200. In an earlier analysis, productive rearrangement rates for most beta V segments clustered near 87% or 30%. Evidence from a later analysis indicated that most CMV-associated TCR beta chains looked HLA-restricted.

This TCR came from a human donor in good health. The genes are TRBV19 and TRBJ2-1; maybe TRBD2 (5 bases). The sequenced material came from PBMCs. The CDR3 DNA is TGTGCCAGTAGTCGGGGTACAATTGTGGATGAGCAGTTCTTC. This codes for CASSRGTIVDEQFF. The whole variable domain, remainder taken from reference TRBV19 and TRBJ2-1, is DGGITQSPKYLFRKEGQNVTLSCEQNLNHDAMYWYRQDPGQGLRLIYYSQIVNDFQKGDIAEGYSVSREKKESFPLTVTSAQKNPTAFYLCASSRGTIVDEQFFGPGTRLTVL.